The 28 T cell receptor beta chains below all came from one sample that was sequenced in a study of blood T cell repertoires in COVID-19. Clones were read by immunoSEQ multiplex PCR, and TCRdb kept only the in-frame ones, dropping some. The sample holds about 130,000 clones, approximately 85% seen once. Sample: peripheral blood. These receptors originate from a human donor in a cohort sampled during active COVID-19.

The chain combines TRBV3-1 (or the pseudogene TRBV3-2) with TRBJ1-2, with 10 positions matching TRBD1. CDR1 and CDR2 from the germline V gene are LGHDT and YNNKEL (reference sequence). This CDR3 spans 15 amino acids. The junction had 5 bases not matched to a gene; V was cut back by 4 bases and J by 3 bases. DNA of the CDR3: TGTGCCAGCAGCCCGCGGACAGGGGGACACTATGGCTACACCTTC. The encoded protein is CASSPRTGGHYGYTF.

This chain links TRBV6-6 with TRBJ2-1; the match to TRBD2 covers 13 bases. With V trimmed by 7 bases and J by 10 bases, 10 bases remained unmatched. The germline gives CDR1 MNHNY, CDR2 SVGAGI (reference sequence). This CDR3 is 15 amino acids long. In nucleotides, the CDR3 is TGTGCCAGCACCAAACGGTCACTAGCGGGGGGGGAGCAGTTCTTC. Residues: CASTKRSLAGGEQFF.

The sample holds one count of this clone. This chain connects TRBV19 to TRBJ2-7; possibly TRBD1 for D (6 bases). The germline gives CDR1 LNHDA, CDR2 SQIVND (reference sequence). CDR3 length: 14 residues. With 1 base removed from V and 3 bases from J, the gap between germline ends came to 10 bases. For the CDR3, the DNA is TGTGCCAGTAGTATAGGCCTGACAGGCTACGAGCAGTACTTC. This gives the protein CASSIGLTGYEQYF.

This rearrangement joins TRBV15 to TRBJ1-1; D is undetermined. This CDR3 is 14 amino acids long. V lost 1 base, J lost 1 base, and 7 bases lay in between. CDR1 LNHNV and CDR2 YYDKDF come from the germline V gene (reference sequence). The CDR3 coding sequence is TGTGCCACCAGCAGAGGACTACAGAACACTGAAGCTTTCTTT. It translates to CATSRGLQNTEAFF.

The rearrangement uses TRBV18 and TRBJ2-1, with D unresolved. The germline V and J ends were trimmed by 2 bases and 0 bases, with 8 bases remaining between them. This CDR3 is 15 amino acids long. Germline-derived CDR1 and CDR2 are KGHSH and LQKENI. This CDR3 is CASSPTRSSYNEQFF. The DNA of the CDR3 is TGTGCCAGCTCACCAACCCGGAGCTCCTACAATGAGCAGTTCTTC.

As DNA, the CDR3 is TGTGCCAGCAGTTTCTCAGGGGTGGCCTACGAGCAGTACTTC. It codes for CASSFSGVAYEQYF. V and J are TRBV28 and TRBJ2-7; D perhaps matches TRBD1 (6 bases). Germline-derived CDR1 and CDR2 are MDHEN and SYDVKM. This CDR3 has 14 residues. V lost 3 bases and J lost 2, with 11 bases in between.

The chain uses TRBV7-9 and TRBJ2-2; TRBD2 matches at 7 bases. The CDR3 is 14 residues long. CDR1 is SEHNR, CDR2 FQNEAQ, per germline (reference sequence). Losses at the gene ends were 6 bases for V and 4 bases for J; bases not matched to a gene: 5. CDR3 DNA: TGTGCCAGCAGATTGGGCGGGGGCACCGGGGAGCTGTTTTTT. This translates into CASRLGGGTGELFF.

The V gene is TRBV30, the J gene TRBJ1-1; D perhaps matches TRBD1 (5 bases). Per germline, CDR1 GTSNPN and CDR2 SVGIG (reference sequence). Trimming took 0 bases from V and 10 from J, leaving 15 bases between them. The CDR3 spans 13 residues. DNA of the CDR3: TGTGCCTGGAGTGTACAGGAGGGGACCCCAGCTTTCTTT. Protein: CAWSVQEGTPAFF. Full variable domain (missing parts from reference TRBV30 and TRBJ1-1): SQTIHQWPATLVQPVGSPLSLECTVEGTSNPNLYWYRQAAGRGLQLLFYSVGIGQISSEVPQNLSASRPQDRQFILSSKKLLLSDSGFYLCAWSVQEGTPAFFGQGTRLTVV.

This chain's CDR3 is CAWSAGNFAEAFF. The CDR3 DNA follows: TGTGCCTGGAGTGCAGGAAATTTTGCTGAAGCTTTCTTT. The rearrangement joins TRBV30 to TRBJ1-1; no reliable D call. Germline V gene lookup returns CDR1 GTSNPN and CDR2 SVGIG (reference sequence). The length of the CDR3 is 13 residues. V was trimmed by 1 base and J by 6 bases, leaving 12 bases between them.

This clone was detected a few times. J is TRBJ2-3 and V is TRBV28; TRBD1 might be the D (5 bases). The CDR3 spans 13 residues. Germline V gene data show CDR1 as MDHEN and CDR2 as SYDVKM. Trimming left V 6 bases short and J 5 bases short, with 12 bases between. The CDR3 sequence is CASRRQQGDTQYF. The CDR3 DNA follows: TGTGCCAGCAGGCGACAGCAAGGAGATACGCAGTATTTT.

This clone was found once. The chain combines TRBV10-3 with TRBJ2-7; TRBD1 might be the D (6 bases). From germline, CDR1 is ENHRY and CDR2 SYGVKD. This CDR3 spans 16 amino acids. Trimming cost V 0 bases and J 2 bases, with 14 bases left between them. The CDR3 protein is CAISESPRTEAYEQYF. CDR3 bases: TGTGCCATCAGTGAGTCCCCTAGGACAGAAGCCTACGAGCAGTACTTC.

The chain recombines TRBV10-3 with TRBJ1-5; 8 positions match TRBD1. The V gene end was trimmed by 4 bases and the J gene end by 4 bases; junction bases not matched to a gene: 6. Germline V CDR1 and CDR2: ENHRY, SYGVKD. This CDR3 spans 15 amino acids. The CDR3 is CAISGETGVNQPQHF. DNA of the CDR3: TGTGCCATCAGTGGGGAGACAGGGGTAAATCAGCCCCAGCATTTT.

The chain has TRBV6-5 and TRBJ1-5, with no clear D. This CDR3 is built from 13 residues. Germline V lookup: CDR1 MNHEY, CDR2 SVGAGI. Trimming stripped 5 bases from V and 5 bases from J, with 10 bases between. The CDR3 sequence is CASSPDWDQPQHF. The CDR3, as DNA: TGTGCCAGCAGTCCCGACTGGGATCAGCCCCAGCATTTT.

This chain connects TRBV11-2 to TRBJ2-7, with TRBD1 matching 8 bases. This CDR3 comprises 14 residues. Germline V gene data show CDR1 as SGHAT and CDR2 as FQNNGV. With V trimmed by 1 base and J by 5 bases, 4 bases remained unmatched. The CDR3 region is CASSLGTGLHEQYF. In nucleotides, the CDR3 is TGTGCCAGCAGCTTAGGGACAGGGCTACACGAGCAGTACTTC. The full variable domain, rest sourced from reference TRBV11-2 and TRBJ2-7, is EAGVAQSPRYKIIEKRQSVAFWCNPISGHATLYWYQQILGQGPKLLIQFQNNGVVDDSQLPKDRFSAERLKGVDSTLKIQPAKLEDSAVYLCASSLGTGLHEQYFGPGTRLTVT.

This clone was seen just once. The chain employs TRBV19 and TRBJ2-7; perhaps TRBD2 as D (6 bases). V was clipped by 1 base and J by 1 base, with 8 bases between them. CDR3 length: 14 amino acids. Germline V gene lookup returns CDR1 LNHDA and CDR2 SQIVND (reference sequence). The CDR3 reads CASSIAGESYEQYF. In nucleotides, the CDR3 is TGTGCCAGTAGTATAGCGGGGGAGTCCTACGAGCAGTACTTC.

This clone was counted once. V gene TRBV20-1 combines with J gene TRBJ2-3; TRBD2 is a possible D gene (6 bases). The V gene lost 3 bases and the J gene lost 7 bases, with 14 bases spanning the gap. The CDR3 length is 13 residues. The V gene's germline CDR1 is DFQATT and CDR2 SNEGSKA (reference sequence). CDR3 nucleotide sequence: TGCAGTGCTAGTCGGAGGGCGGTAAATACGCAGTATTTT. Its protein product is CSASRRAVNTQYF.

V is TRBV18 and J is TRBJ1-4, with TRBD1 matching 7 bases. From germline, CDR1 is KGHSH and CDR2 LQKENI. The CDR3 loop spans 14 amino acids. The V segment lost 3 bases and the J segment 6 bases; nucleotides outside the gene matches: 4. DNA of the CDR3: TGTGCCAGCTCACCCGACAGGGTGGATGAAAAACTGTTTTTT. Residues: CASSPDRVDEKLFF.

The chain uses TRBV19 and TRBJ2-5; 8 bases are a match to TRBD1. J was trimmed by 5 bases and V by 3 bases; bases with no gene match: 5. In germline, CDR1 is LNHDA, CDR2 SQIVND (reference sequence). This CDR3 has 14 amino acids. In nucleotides, the CDR3 is TGTGCCAGTAGTATTTCAGGGGGCGACGAGACCCAGTACTTC. Translating gives CASSISGGDETQYF.

Only a few counts were recorded for this clone. The chain employs TRBV3-1 (or the pseudogene TRBV3-2) and TRBJ2-2, with D perhaps TRBD1 (5 bases). The germline gives CDR1 LGHDT, CDR2 YNNKEL (reference sequence). Trimming took off 4 bases at V and 7 bases at J, with 16 bases between the two ends. The CDR3 length is 15 residues. The CDR3 coding sequence is TGTGCCAGCAGCCGGCCACAGGTTATGAGCGGGGAGCTGTTTTTT. Residues: CASSRPQVMSGELFF.

The V gene is TRBV19, the J gene TRBJ1-5; TRBD1 matches 9 bases. The V gene end was trimmed by 1 base and the J gene end by 6 bases; junction bases not matched to a gene: 4. Germline V gene lookup returns CDR1 LNHDA and CDR2 SQIVND (reference sequence). The CDR3 totals 15 residues. In nucleotides, the CDR3 is TGTGCCAGTAGTATAGCAGGACAGGGGACTCAGCCCCAGCATTTT. Its translation: CASSIAGQGTQPQHF.

The chain recombines TRBV7-6 with TRBJ1-1; D is ambiguous. Trimming took 2 bases from V and 1 from J, leaving 5 bases between them. The CDR3 consists of 13 residues. CDR1 is SGHVS and CDR2 is FNYEAQ in the germline V gene. The CDR3 sequence is CASSLQENTEAFF. The CDR3 bases are TGTGCCAGCAGCTTACAGGAGAACACTGAAGCTTTCTTT. Complete variable domain (other parts from reference TRBV7-6 and TRBJ1-1): GAGVSQSPRYKVTKRGQDVALRCDPISGHVSLYWYRQALGQGPEFLTYFNYEAQQDKSGLPNDRFSAERPEGSISTLTIQRTEQRDSAMYRCASSLQENTEAFFGQGTRLTVV.

This rearrangement joins TRBV19 to TRBJ1-2; D is perhaps TRBD1 (6 bases). The CDR3 runs 14 residues. Germline loops: CDR1 LNHDA, CDR2 SQIVND (reference sequence). The V gene lost 5 bases and the J gene lost 7 bases, with 17 bases spanning the gap. CDR3 sequence reads: CASSAYRAGLGYTF. CDR3 sequence (DNA): TGTGCCAGTAGTGCTTACAGGGCAGGCCTTGGCTACACCTTC.

The rearrangement joins TRBV30 to TRBJ2-7; 7 nucleotides align to TRBD2. Germline lookup yields CDR1 GTSNPN and CDR2 SVGIG (reference sequence). This CDR3 has 15 residues. V shed 2 bases and J 3 bases; nucleotides not matched to a gene: 10. The CDR3 here is CAWSPSPSGIYEQYF. The DNA for the CDR3 is TGTGCCTGGAGTCCCTCTCCTAGCGGCATCTACGAGCAGTACTTC.

The V call is TRBV6-5, the J call TRBJ1-4, with D possibly matching TRBD1 (6 bases). Trimming cost V 2 bases and J 0 bases, with 7 bases left between them. The CDR3 runs to 15 residues. Per germline, CDR1 MNHEY and CDR2 SVGAGI. DNA of the CDR3: TGTGCCAGCAGTTACAGACAGGCAACTAATGAAAAACTGTTTTTT. This translates into CASSYRQATNEKLFF.

In this sample, this clone turned up once. The gene calls are TRBV24-1 and TRBJ2-5; 8 positions agree with TRBD2. The CDR3 extends over 13 amino acids. Germline V gene lookup returns CDR1 KGHDR and CDR2 SFDVKD. Germline trimming cut 5 bases from V and 4 bases from J; bases unmatched to any gene: 2. The CDR3: CATSAGGGETQYF. CDR3 bases: TGTGCCACCAGTGCCGGGGGGGGAGAGACCCAGTACTTC.

This chain connects TRBV15 to TRBJ1-2, with D unclear. The CDR3 totals 12 residues. The germline V and J ends were trimmed by 5 bases and 4 bases, with 8 bases remaining between them. Per the germline V gene, CDR1 is LNHNV and CDR2 is YYDKDF (reference sequence). This chain's CDR3 is CATSDNSYGYTF. The CDR3 bases are TGTGCCACCAGCGATAACTCCTATGGCTACACCTTC.

This chain joins TRBV5-6 and TRBJ2-7; 8 bases align to TRBD1. The germline V gene encodes CDR1 SGHDT and CDR2 YYEEEE. The V segment lost 1 base and the J segment 3 bases; nucleotides outside the gene matches: 6. This CDR3 has 15 amino acids. CDR3 DNA: TGTGCCAGCAGCTTGAACGGACAGGGAATCTACGAGCAGTACTTC. Encoded protein: CASSLNGQGIYEQYF. The full variable domain, with the rest looked up from reference TRBV5-6 and TRBJ2-7, is DAGVTQSPTHLIKTRGQQVTLRCSPKSGHDTVSWYQQALGQGPQFIFQYYEEEERQRGNFPDRFSGHQFPNYSSELNVNALLLGDSALYLCASSLNGQGIYEQYFGPGTRLTVT.

V is TRBV18 and J is TRBJ1-1, with 8 bases matching TRBD1. The CDR3 is 13 amino acids. The V and J ends lost 6 bases and 3 bases, in that order; junction bases with no gene match: 3. Germline V gene sequence: CDR1 KGHSH, CDR2 LQKENI. In DNA form, the CDR3 reads TGTGCCAGCTCGGCGGGACAGGACACTGAAGCTTTCTTT. Residues: CASSAGQDTEAFF.